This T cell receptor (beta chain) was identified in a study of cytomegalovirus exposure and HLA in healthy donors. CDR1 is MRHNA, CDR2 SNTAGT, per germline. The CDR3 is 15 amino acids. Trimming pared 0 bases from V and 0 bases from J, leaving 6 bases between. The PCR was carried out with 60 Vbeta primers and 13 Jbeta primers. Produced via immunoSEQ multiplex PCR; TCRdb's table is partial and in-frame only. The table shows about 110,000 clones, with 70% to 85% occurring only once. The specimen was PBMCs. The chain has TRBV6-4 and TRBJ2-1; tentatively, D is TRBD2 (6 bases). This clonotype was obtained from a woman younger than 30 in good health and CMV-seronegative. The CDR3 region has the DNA TGTGCCAGCAGTGACTCAGCGGGCTCCTACAATGAGCAGTTCTTC. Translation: CASSDSAGSYNEQFF.